This T cell receptor beta chain was recorded in a study of beta chain features in type 1 diabetes. Of the isolated RNA, all was reverse transcribed, and so the sequenced material was expressed TCRB transcripts. Only in-frame clones appear in the TCRdb table, and some are missing; sequencing was by immunoSEQ multiplex PCR. The sample holds about 120,000 clones, about a sixth seen once. As regards this clone: Its target is unknown.

From germline, CDR1 is SQVTM and CDR2 ANQGSEA. The V end was cut by 7 bases, the J end by 1 base, with 8 bases between. CDR3 size: 13 residues. Broader study findings: Shorter TCRB CDR3s, moderately but significantly so, were found in Type 1 diabetes patients in all four CD4+ subsets. Cells carrying high TCR expression could end up over-represented when cDNA is sequenced. Possible PCR preference for shorter templates applied equally to patients and controls.

Each donor gave one heparinised blood draw averaging around 0.12 L. CD45RO/CCR7/CD25/CD127/CD95/CD27 staining was used to isolate CD4+ naive, central memory, regulatory and stem cell-like memory cells by sorting. The clonotype originates from a man aged 25 to 45 with type 1 diabetes. The chain uses TRBV29-1 and TRBJ2-6; D remains ambiguous. Sample: central memory CD4+ T cells from blood. In nucleotides, the CDR3 is TGCAGCGGGCAGGTATCTGGGGCCAACGTCCTGACTTTC. As protein: CSGQVSGANVLTF.